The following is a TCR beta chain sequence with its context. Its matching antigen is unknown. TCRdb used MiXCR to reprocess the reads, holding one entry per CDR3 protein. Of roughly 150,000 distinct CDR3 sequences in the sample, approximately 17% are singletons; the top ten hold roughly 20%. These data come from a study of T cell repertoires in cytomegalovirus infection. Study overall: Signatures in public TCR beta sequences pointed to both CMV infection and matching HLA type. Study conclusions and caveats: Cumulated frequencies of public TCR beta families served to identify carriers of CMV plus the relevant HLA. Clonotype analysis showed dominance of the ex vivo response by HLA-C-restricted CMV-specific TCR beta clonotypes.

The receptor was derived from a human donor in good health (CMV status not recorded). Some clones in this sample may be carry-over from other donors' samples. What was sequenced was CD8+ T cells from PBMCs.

CDR3 nucleotides: TGCGCCAGCAGCCAAGGTTCTAGCGGGCGCTACAATGAGCAGTTCTTC. Encoded protein: CASSQGSSGRYNEQFF. This chain uses TRBV4-3 with TRBJ2-1; 8 bases are shared with TRBD2. V shed 1 base and J 3 bases; nucleotides not matched to a gene: 5. The germline V gene has CDR1 LGHNA and CDR2 YSLEER. This CDR3 is built from 16 residues.